The rows below give T cell receptor beta chains drawn from one sample of a study of beta chain features in type 1 diabetes. TCRdb's table, derived via immunoSEQ multiplex PCR, lists solely in-frame clones and lacks some. There are about 44,000 clones in the sample; approximately 70% occur only once, and about 2.1% lies in the top ten. Sequencing was performed on Tregs from blood. The source of these receptors is a woman aged 18 to 35 with type 1 diabetes. The CDR3 runs from the conserved cysteine through the conserved F or W. D genes are given only for firm matches. Only part of the rows carry a size: once, few, many, or a class if the clone is expanded.

v_call	d_call	clone_size	j_call	cdr3_aa	cdr3_nt
TRBV4-3	TRBD1	few	TRBJ1-5	CASSQTGDQPQHF	TGCGCCAGCAGCCAGACAGGGGACCAGCCCCAGCATTTT
TRBV10-2	TRBD2	once	TRBJ2-2	CASSGPTSGGTGELFF	TGCGCCAGCAGTGGACCTACTAGCGGGGGTACCGGGGAGCTGTTTTTT
TRBV6-1	TRBD2	NA	TRBJ2-7	CASSAIPGLAAEQYF	TGTGCCAGCAGTGCCATCCCGGGACTAGCGGCCGAGCAGTACTTC
TRBV7-3	NA	NA	TRBJ2-3	CASSTGFSDTQYF	TGTGCCAGCAGCACAGGGTTTTCAGATACGCAGTATTTT
TRBV15	TRBD1	NA	TRBJ2-7	CATSSLGGPSYEQYF	TGTGCCACCAGCAGCCTAGGGGGCCCCTCCTACGAGCAGTACTTC
TRBV19	NA	NA	TRBJ1-5	CASKAGEWVNQPQHF	TGTGCCAGTAAGGCGGGTGAGTGGGTTAATCAGCCCCAGCATTTT
TRBV7-2	TRBD1	few	TRBJ2-7	CASSLNRGPYEQYF	TGTGCCAGCAGCTTGAACAGGGGCCCCTACGAGCAGTACTTC
TRBV20-1	TRBD2	few	TRBJ2-1	CSARMAGGQFF	TGCAGTGCTAGAATGGCGGGGGGGCAGTTCTTC
TRBV7-9	NA	NA	TRBJ1-1	CASSLRRGGPEAFF	TGTGCCAGCAGCTTACGCAGGGGCGGCCCTGAAGCTTTCTTT
TRBV9	NA	NA	TRBJ1-5	CASSATGWGNQPQHF	TGTGCCAGCAGCGCGACAGGTTGGGGAAATCAGCCCCAGCATTTT
TRBV14	NA	NA	TRBJ1-1	CASSQAGGNTEAFF	TGTGCCAGCAGCCAAGCGGGGGGGAACACTGAAGCTTTCTTT
TRBV27	NA	NA	TRBJ1-4	CASSSQGLATNEKLFF	TGTGCCAGCAGTTCCCAGGGGTTAGCAACTAATGAAAAACTGTTTTTT
TRBV7-2	TRBD2	NA	TRBJ2-7	CASSLSSGGTYEQYF	TGTGCCAGCAGCTTATCTAGCGGGGGAACCTACGAGCAGTACTTC